This TCR beta chain originates from a study of spatial heterogeneity in lung cancer. TCRdb passed the 5' RACE reads through MiXCR, listing each CDR3 protein once. Here the sample spans around 1,100 distinct CDR3 sequences, 9.5% to 15% being singletons. Trimming cost V 1 base and J 2 bases, with 9 bases left between them. The CDR3 is 14 amino acids. CDR1 and CDR2 (germline): SGHNT, YENEEA. About this clonotype: As an off-target read in a library built for alpha chains, this beta chain has a frequency of little significance.

Time point reported: sample taken at primary tumor resection. This receptor was taken from a female donor with early-stage non-small cell lung cancer. This chain links TRBV11-3 with TRBJ2-7; a weak D match, TRBD2 (5 bases). Sample: normal lung tissue next to the tumor, taken at surgery. The CDR3 region has the DNA TGTGCCAGCAGCTTAGGCCCGGGGACCTACGAGCAGTACTTC. Its translation is CASSLGPGTYEQYF. The full variable domain, its missing parts supplied by reference TRBV11-3 and TRBJ2-7, is EAGVVQSPRYKIIEKKQPVAFWCNPISGHNTLYWYLQNLGQGPELLIRYENEEAVDDSQLPKDRFSAERLKGVDSTLKIQPAELGDSAVYLCASSLGPGTYEQYFGPGTRLTVT.